One and the same sample provided the 10 T cell receptor beta chains below, sequenced in a study of blood T cell repertoires in COVID-19 (dated by TCRdb to 2020 to 2022). The library relied on the immunoSEQ multiplex PCR assay. TCRdb stores this immuneACCESS table with in-frame sequences only. Part of the clones is absent; in the studies checked, under half of the shortfall reflects unresolved V genes, and no reason is known for the rest. A total of around 190,000 clones appear in this sample, about 81% of them only once. Clones ranked in the top ten supply about 9% of the sample. Sequenced input: PBMCs or T cells enriched from blood (not recorded which). These TCRs come from a man aged 35 to 55 who had recovered from COVID-19.

The CDR3 sequence: CASSSFVGTGGLGQFF. CDR3 DNA sequence: TGCGCCAGCAGCTCGTTCGTTGGGACAGGGGGATTGGGGCAGTTCTTC. The V call is TRBV5-1, the J call TRBJ2-1; 11 bases agree with TRBD1. Germline lookup yields CDR1 SGHRS and CDR2 YFSETQ. The CDR3 runs to 16 residues. After removal of 3 bases from V and 12 bases from J, the junction contained 14 bases not matched to a gene.

This clone was found once. CDR3 region: CASSYWTGGVSDYGYTF. The CDR3 DNA reads TGTGCCAGCAGCTACTGGACAGGGGGCGTCTCCGACTATGGCTACACCTTC. This rearrangement joins TRBV7-2 to TRBJ1-2; 11 bases line up with TRBD1. The CDR3 totals 17 residues. Trimming removed 4 bases from V and 3 bases from J; junction bases left unmatched: 10. Germline CDR1 and CDR2: SGHTA and FQGNSA.

The CDR3 DNA sequence: TGTGCCAGCTCACCATATTTGAGGGACAGGGACCGAACCGGGGAGCTGTTTTTT. Amino acids: CASSPYLRDRDRTGELFF. The genes are TRBV18 and TRBJ2-2; 9 nucleotides agree with TRBD1. The CDR3 extends over 18 amino acids. Germline trimming cut 2 bases from V and 5 bases from J; bases unmatched to any gene: 12. Germline CDR1 and CDR2: KGHSH and LQKENI. The variable domain in full, with the rest retrieved from reference TRBV18 and TRBJ2-2, is NAGVMQNPRHLVRRRGQEARLRCSPMKGHSHVYWYRQLPEEGLKFMVYLQKENIIDESGMPKERFSAEFPKEGPSILRIQQVVRGDSAAYFCASSPYLRDRDRTGELFFGEGSRLTVL.

This clone was seen once. The J gene is TRBJ1-1, the V gene TRBV5-4; no firm D call. Trimming removed 0 bases from V and 1 base from J, with 13 bases in between. This CDR3 region has 16 residues. From germline, CDR1 is SGHNT and CDR2 YYREEE (reference sequence). DNA of the CDR3: TGTGCCAGCAGCTTGGGGCAACGAGGTTCGAACACTGAAGCTTTCTTT. Protein product: CASSLGQRGSNTEAFF.

This chain joins TRBV9 and TRBJ1-6, with 7 bases that match TRBD1. Germline loops: CDR1 SGDLS, CDR2 YYNGEE. The CDR3 is 14 amino acids. The junction had 4 bases not matched to a gene; V was cut back by 2 bases and J by 8 bases. The CDR3, as DNA: TGTGCCAGCAGCGTTAGAGGGACAGATTCACCCCTCCACTTT. Translation gives CASSVRGTDSPLHF.

The chain couples TRBV19 to TRBJ1-1, with D hard to call. V was trimmed by 7 bases and J by 0 bases, leaving 15 bases between them. CDR1 and CDR2 (germline): LNHDA, SQIVND (reference sequence). CDR3 length: 15 residues. The CDR3 protein is CASNPGRAMNTEAFF. The CDR3 DNA reads as TGTGCCAGTAACCCCGGGAGAGCCATGAACACTGAAGCTTTCTTT.

V usage is TRBV19 and J usage is TRBJ2-7; possible D gene TRBD1, 5 bases. Germline CDR1 and CDR2: LNHDA and SQIVND (reference sequence). The V end was cut by 4 bases, the J end by 4 bases, with 8 bases between. CDR3 size: 12 residues. The CDR3 protein is CASSTSGYEQYF. CDR3 bases: TGTGCCAGTAGTACTTCAGGGTACGAGCAGTACTTC.

CDR3 sequence (DNA): TGCGCCAGCAGCTTAGGACAGGGGGTTGAGAACACTGAAGCTTTCTTT. This sequence encodes CASSLGQGVENTEAFF. The chain couples TRBV5-1 to TRBJ1-1; 10 bases match TRBD1. J gave up 1 base and V 2 bases, and 5 bases lay outside the gene matches. There are 16 residues in the CDR3. Germline V lookup: CDR1 SGHRS, CDR2 YFSETQ.

The chain has TRBV7-9 and TRBJ1-1, with 9 bases identical to TRBD1. Germline-derived CDR1 and CDR2 are SEHNR and FQNEAQ (reference sequence). The CDR3 covers 17 residues. The J segment lost 2 bases and the V segment lost 3 bases, leaving 10 bases of the junction unmatched. CDR3 DNA: TGTGCCAGCAGCTTCAGCCCCGGGACAGGGATAAACACTGAAGCTTTCTTT. Translating gives CASSFSPGTGINTEAFF.

The genes are TRBV30 and TRBJ1-5; D unclear. CDR1 and CDR2 (germline): GTSNPN, SVGIG (reference sequence). Trimming stripped 1 base from V and 3 bases from J, with 10 bases between. CDR3 length: 14 residues. The CDR3: CAWSAPYINQPQHF. The CDR3 coding sequence is TGTGCCTGGAGTGCCCCGTACATCAATCAGCCCCAGCATTTT. Looking up the rest from reference TRBV30 and TRBJ1-5 gives the full variable domain: SQTIHQWPATLVQPVGSPLSLECTVEGTSNPNLYWYRQAAGRGLQLLFYSVGIGQISSEVPQNLSASRPQDRQFILSSKKLLLSDSGFYLCAWSAPYINQPQHFGDGTRLSIL.